This TCR beta chain came from a study of cytomegalovirus exposure and HLA in healthy donors. The PCR made use of 60 Vbeta and 13 Jbeta primers. The data were produced by immunoSEQ multiplex PCR, yet TCRdb's version contains in-frame clones alone and is incomplete. The sample lists about 60,000 clones, roughly 75% occurring once. V was shortened by 5 bases and J by 8 bases, with 15 bases between the two germline ends. The germline gives CDR1 MNHEY, CDR2 SVGAGI. CDR3 length: 13 residues. This chain connects TRBV6-5 to TRBJ1-2, with D tentatively TRBD1 (6 bases). Sequencing was carried out using PBMCs. This clonotype was obtained from a woman in her 30s in good health and CMV-seronegative. The CDR3 DNA reads as TGTGCCAGCAGTCTTACAGGGTCTGGAGGCTACACCTTC. This translates into CASSLTGSGGYTF.